One and the same sample provided the 32 T cell receptor beta chains below, sequenced in a study of cytotoxic CD8 clonotypes in ibrutinib-treated CLL. Profiled with immunoSEQ multiplex PCR; TCRdb holds only in-frame clones, not every one. The sample lists roughly 180,000 clones; around 72% were seen once. The source was PBMCs, collected after 24 months of ibrutinib treatment. The receptors here all came from a human donor with chronic lymphocytic leukemia.

The chain carries TRBV5-1 and TRBJ2-5; maybe TRBD1 (5 bases). V shed 0 bases and J shed 2 bases, with 8 bases lying between them. CDR1 is SGHRS and CDR2 is YFSETQ in the germline V gene. This CDR3 region has 14 residues. The CDR3 spells CASSLVQGQETQYF. The DNA of the CDR3 is TGCGCCAGCAGCTTGGTCCAGGGACAAGAGACCCAGTACTTC.

The genes are TRBV10-3 and TRBJ2-3; no reliable D call. The CDR3 sequence is 12 residues long. Germline assignment: CDR1 ENHRY and CDR2 SYGVKD. The V gene lost 2 bases and the J gene lost 4 bases, with 4 bases spanning the gap. CDR3 nucleotides: TGTGCCATCAGTGAGGGTGCAGATACGCAGTATTTT. Translation: CAISEGADTQYF.

This clone appeared a few times. This chain joins TRBV27 and TRBJ2-7; no clear D. The CDR3 is 14 residues long. V lost 8 bases, J lost 0 bases, and 14 bases lay in between. Per the germline V gene, CDR1 is MNHEY and CDR2 is SMNVEV (reference sequence). The CDR3 loop reads CASRDVGISYEQYF. DNA of the CDR3: TGTGCCAGCCGAGACGTGGGCATCTCCTACGAGCAGTACTTC.

The rearrangement links TRBV7-9 to TRBJ2-1; D may match TRBD1 or TRBD2 (5 bases each). The CDR3 runs 19 residues. V was trimmed by 3 bases and J by 3 bases, leaving 24 bases between them. Per germline, CDR1 SEHNR and CDR2 FQNEAQ (reference sequence). The CDR3 nucleotides are TGTGCCAGCAGCTTCCCCCGGGACGGTCGGTTAGGCCTCTACAATGAGCAGTTCTTC. Translating it yields CASSFPRDGRLGLYNEQFF.

The chain couples TRBV28 to TRBJ2-3; 7 bases map to TRBD2. The V gene end was trimmed by 3 bases and the J gene end by 2 bases; junction bases not matched to a gene: 8. The germline CDR1 and CDR2 sequences are MDHEN and SYDVKM. The CDR3 runs 16 residues. In nucleotides, the CDR3 is TGTGCCAGCAGTTTGTTAGGGGAGGGACTCACAGATACGCAGTATTTT. Its translation is CASSLLGEGLTDTQYF.

The chain has TRBV4-1 and TRBJ2-3; 10 nucleotides agree with TRBD2. The CDR3 loop spans 18 amino acids. V lost 4 bases to trimming and J lost 6 bases; unmatched junction nucleotides: 16. Germline V gene sequence: CDR1 MGHRA, CDR2 YSYEKL. The DNA of the CDR3 is TGCGCCAGCAGCCCCTACCCCCGGACTAGCGGCGAGCTGGATACGCAGTATTTT. Translated: CASSPYPRTSGELDTQYF.

This chain joins TRBV7-8 and TRBJ2-3, with 11 bases lining up with TRBD2. Unmatched junction bases numbered 3, after V lost 5 bases and J lost 2 bases. The length of the CDR3 is 15 residues. Per the germline V gene, CDR1 is SGHVS and CDR2 is FQNEAQ. The DNA for the CDR3 is TGTGCCAGCAGCCTGACTAGCGGGAACACAGATACGCAGTATTTT. Amino acid sequence: CASSLTSGNTDTQYF.

As concerns this clone: One end of the junction is discordant with germline, which a read error may explain. The V gene is TRBV7-7, the J gene TRBJ2-5; 13 bases are a match to TRBD2. From germline, CDR1 is SSHAT and CDR2 FNYEAQ (reference sequence). The CDR3 runs to 15 residues. Here the CDR3 reads CASSPRTSGGETQYF. In DNA form, the CDR3 reads TGTGCTAGCAGCCCCCGGACTAGCGGGGGTGAGACCCAGTACTTC.

This clone was seen just once. CDR3: CASTAQETQYF. The CDR3 DNA is TGTGCCAGCACCGCCCAAGAGACCCAGTACTTC. This chain links TRBV28 with TRBJ2-5; D gene uncertain. V was shortened by 7 bases and J by 1 base, with 4 bases between the two germline ends. Germline CDR1 MDHEN, CDR2 SYDVKM. The CDR3 spans 11 residues.

This clone was observed a single time. The V gene is TRBV4-1, the J gene TRBJ2-7, with 8 bases identical to TRBD1. Unmatched junction bases numbered 9, after V lost 7 bases and J lost 4 bases. CDR1 MGHRA and CDR2 YSYEKL come from the germline V gene. This CDR3 comprises 14 residues. CDR3 sequence reads: CASTRGTGTYEQYF. The DNA for the CDR3 is TGCGCCAGCACCCGGGGGACAGGTACTTACGAGCAGTACTTC.

This clone was seen only a few times. The gene calls are TRBV19 and TRBJ2-7; 13 bases are shared with TRBD2. The CDR3 totals 15 residues. Germline-derived CDR1 and CDR2 are LNHDA and SQIVND (reference sequence). After removal of 3 bases from V and 4 bases from J, the junction contained 3 bases not matched to a gene. This CDR3 reads CASSMGTSGTYEQYF. The DNA for the CDR3 is TGTGCCAGTAGTATGGGGACTAGCGGGACATACGAGCAGTACTTC.

The chain is built from TRBV30 and TRBJ1-1; D call uncertain. Trimming cost V 2 bases and J 1 base, with 8 bases left between them. Per germline, CDR1 GTSNPN and CDR2 SVGIG (reference sequence). This CDR3 comprises 13 residues. The CDR3 DNA reads TGTGCCTGGAGTCCGCAGACGAACACTGAAGCTTTCTTT. Its translation is CAWSPQTNTEAFF. Drawing the rest from reference TRBV30 and TRBJ1-1, the complete variable domain is SQTIHQWPATLVQPVGSPLSLECTVEGTSNPNLYWYRQAAGRGLQLLFYSVGIGQISSEVPQNLSASRPQDRQFILSSKKLLLSDSGFYLCAWSPQTNTEAFFGQGTRLTVV.

The genes are TRBV5-4 and TRBJ2-1, with 8 nucleotides matching TRBD1. Germline V CDR1 and CDR2: SGHNT, YYREEE (reference sequence). The CDR3 has 14 residues. With V trimmed by 1 base and J by 7 bases, 4 bases remained unmatched. In nucleotides, the CDR3 is TGTGCCAGCAGCTTGCAGGGGGCGCATAATGAGCAGTTCTTC. This encodes CASSLQGAHNEQFF.

This clone was counted only a few times. Other nucleotide sequences in the sample specify the same CDR3. This sequence joins TRBV18 and TRBJ1-5, with a weak D call TRBD1 (6 bases). Germline-derived CDR1 and CDR2 are KGHSH and LQKENI. The V gene lost 1 base and the J gene lost 4 bases, with 8 bases spanning the gap. The CDR3 is 14 amino acids. CDR3 in DNA: TGTGCCAGCTCACCACAGGGGGGAAATCAGCCCCAGCATTTT. Protein: CASSPQGGNQPQHF.

In its sample, this clone was seen once. The gene calls are TRBV4-3 and TRBJ2-7; maybe TRBD1 (6 bases). CDR1 and CDR2 (germline): LGHNA, YSLEER. This CDR3 is 15 amino acids long. The V end lost 2 bases, the J end lost 2 bases, and 13 bases lay between the germline ends. DNA for the CDR3: TGCGCCAGCAGCCAACTAGGGACAACAGCCTACGAGCAGTACTTC. As protein: CASSQLGTTAYEQYF.

The sample holds a few counts of this clone. V usage is TRBV11-1 and J usage is TRBJ2-1; 9 bases map to TRBD1. The germline V gene encodes CDR1 SGHAT and CDR2 FQDESV (reference sequence). Trimming took 3 bases from V and 5 from J; bases not matched to a gene: 5. The CDR3 sequence is 15 residues long. The chain's CDR3 is CASSLGQGIHNEQFF. In nucleotides, the CDR3 is TGTGCCAGCAGCTTGGGACAGGGCATACACAATGAGCAGTTCTTC.

V and J are TRBV29-1 and TRBJ2-3; 8 nucleotides match TRBD1. CDR1 is SQVTM, CDR2 ANQGSEA, per germline. The CDR3 runs 13 residues. J was trimmed by 5 bases and V by 7 bases; bases with no gene match: 8. CDR3 in DNA: TGCAGCGCCCCGGACAGGGTTATAGATACGCAGTATTTT. It yields the protein CSAPDRVIDTQYF.

The rearrangement uses TRBV7-2 and TRBJ1-5; no firm D call. This CDR3 spans 13 amino acids. Trimming shortened V by 3 bases and J by 9 bases, and 12 bases separated the two germline ends. Germline assignment: CDR1 SGHTA and CDR2 FQGNSA. The CDR3 sequence: CASSFEVKRPQHF. CDR3 bases: TGTGCCAGCAGCTTTGAGGTCAAACGGCCCCAGCATTTT.

This chain links TRBV4-1 with TRBJ1-1; 11 bases map to TRBD1. Germline V gene sequence: CDR1 MGHRA, CDR2 YSYEKL. This CDR3 contains 16 residues. Losses at the gene ends were 2 bases for V and 4 bases for J; bases not matched to a gene: 6. The CDR3 sequence is CASSQSGQGAVTEAFF. The CDR3 DNA is TGCGCCAGCAGCCAATCCGGACAGGGGGCAGTCACTGAAGCTTTCTTT.

The V and J genes are TRBV5-1 and TRBJ1-4; perhaps TRBD1 as D (6 bases). CDR3 size: 12 residues. Between the trimmed V and J ends, which lost 4 bases and 14 bases, there was a span of 15 bases. Germline lookup yields CDR1 SGHRS and CDR2 YFSETQ. CDR3 residues: CASSPGGALLFF. The CDR3 DNA sequence: TGCGCCAGCAGCCCTGGGGGGGCACTGCTGTTTTTT.

This chain joins TRBV30 and TRBJ1-4, with 10 bases aligning to TRBD1. The J segment lost 11 bases and the V segment lost 2 bases, leaving 11 bases of the junction unmatched. CDR1 GTSNPN and CDR2 SVGIG come from the germline V gene (reference sequence). The CDR3 is 15 amino acids. CDR3 protein: CAWSSRDRGLVKLFF. In DNA, the CDR3 is TGTGCCTGGAGTAGCCGGGACAGGGGCCTTGTGAAACTGTTTTTT.

The chain couples TRBV5-5 to TRBJ1-1; D gene unclear. Germline V lookup: CDR1 SGHKS, CDR2 YYEKEE (reference sequence). The CDR3 has 13 residues. Trimming took off 2 bases at V and 5 bases at J, with 10 bases between the two ends. The CDR3 here is CASSFLLMTEAFF. The CDR3 DNA reads TGTGCCAGCAGCTTTCTCCTTATGACTGAAGCTTTCTTT. Using reference TRBV5-5 and TRBJ1-1 for the parts outside the CDR3, the full variable domain is DAGVTQSPTHLIKTRGQQVTLRCSPISGHKSVSWYQQVLGQGPQFIFQYYEKEERGRGNFPDRFSARQFPNYSSELNVNALLLGDSALYLCASSFLLMTEAFFGQGTRLTVV.

The J gene is TRBJ2-1, the V gene TRBV2; weak D call: TRBD2 (6 bases). V dropped 5 bases and J dropped 9 bases, with 14 bases sitting between them. This CDR3 region has 13 residues. Germline CDR1 is SNHLY and CDR2 is FYNNEI. The CDR3 protein is CASSSDLGGEQFF. The CDR3 coding sequence is TGTGCCAGCAGTTCGGACCTCGGGGGTGAGCAGTTCTTC.

The chain is built from TRBV7-9 and TRBJ2-3; D is perhaps TRBD2 (6 bases). The CDR3 runs 15 residues. With 0 bases removed from V and 1 base from J, the gap between germline ends came to 8 bases. In germline, CDR1 is SEHNR, CDR2 FQNEAQ (reference sequence). The CDR3 sequence: CASSLAGTGTDTQYF. The CDR3 DNA is TGTGCCAGCAGCTTAGCGGGGACTGGCACAGATACGCAGTATTTT.

This sequence joins TRBV5-1 and TRBJ2-1; D tentatively fits TRBD1 or TRBD2 (5 bases each). Germline CDR1 is SGHRS and CDR2 is YFSETQ. V lost 7 bases and J 3 bases, leaving 14 bases between the germline ends. The CDR3 runs 14 residues. The CDR3: CASALGTDYNEQFF. CDR3 bases: TGCGCCAGCGCCCTCGGGACGGACTACAATGAGCAGTTCTTC.

The V call is TRBV11-3, the J call TRBJ2-1, with 7 bases matching TRBD1. With 5 bases clipped from V and 2 bases from J, the junction kept 6 bases outside the gene matches. CDR3 length: 15 residues. Germline V gene data show CDR1 as SGHNT and CDR2 as YENEEA. CDR3 in amino acids: CASSKRQGPYNEQFF. CDR3 DNA: TGTGCCAGCAGCAAACGACAGGGACCCTACAATGAGCAGTTCTTC.

This chain uses TRBV10-3 with TRBJ2-7; D is possibly TRBD1 or TRBD2 (5 bases each). Germline CDR1 ENHRY, CDR2 SYGVKD. This CDR3 comprises 13 residues. Trimming removed 11 bases from V and 2 bases from J, with 16 bases in between. The CDR3 loop is CAATGTPAYEQYF. The CDR3 DNA is TGTGCCGCAACCGGGACGCCCGCCTACGAGCAGTACTTC.

The J gene is TRBJ2-7, the V gene TRBV29-1; a weak D match, TRBD2 (6 bases). In germline, CDR1 is SQVTM, CDR2 ANQGSEA. The CDR3 length is 12 residues. V gave up 3 bases and J gave up 1 base, with 7 bases separating them. As DNA, the CDR3 is TGCAGCGTTGAGACTAGATCCTACGAGCAGTACTTC. Protein sequence: CSVETRSYEQYF.

The V gene is TRBV5-6, the J gene TRBJ2-5; a weak D match, TRBD1 (5 bases). The V gene lost 0 bases and the J gene lost 5 bases, with 8 bases spanning the gap. This CDR3 comprises 13 residues. Germline V lookup: CDR1 SGHDT, CDR2 YYEEEE. CDR3 loop: CASSLEPGETQYF. DNA for the CDR3: TGTGCCAGCAGCTTGGAGCCAGGGGAGACCCAGTACTTC. Complete variable domain (other parts from reference TRBV5-6 and TRBJ2-5): DAGVTQSPTHLIKTRGQQVTLRCSPKSGHDTVSWYQQALGQGPQFIFQYYEEEERQRGNFPDRFSGHQFPNYSSELNVNALLLGDSALYLCASSLEPGETQYFGPGTRLLVL.

The chain carries TRBV28 and TRBJ2-7, with D perhaps being TRBD1 or TRBD2 (5 bases each). Trimming cost V 5 bases and J 5 bases, with 10 bases left between them. The germline V gene encodes CDR1 MDHEN and CDR2 SYDVKM. The CDR3 totals 12 residues. As DNA, the CDR3 is TGTGCCAGCAGTCAGGGACCGGACGAGCAGTACTTC. Its protein product is CASSQGPDEQYF.

On this clone itself: The junction departs from germline at one end; a sequencing error may be responsible. V usage is TRBV7-2 and J usage is TRBJ2-3; TRBD2 aligns across 8 bases. Per the germline V gene, CDR1 is SGHTA and CDR2 is FQGNSA. CDR3 length: 14 amino acids. The CDR3 loop is CASSIAGWSDTQYF. Written as DNA, the CDR3 is TGTGCCAGCAGCATAGCGGGATGGTCTGATACGCAGTATTTT.

J is TRBJ2-5 and V is TRBV5-1, with TRBD2 as a possible D gene (6 bases). The CDR3 length is 16 residues. V was clipped by 4 bases and J by 4 bases, with 20 bases between them. Germline loops: CDR1 SGHRS, CDR2 YFSETQ. The CDR3 coding sequence is TGCGCCAGCAGCCTGACCGGGACCCGGGGAGGAGAGACCCAGTACTTC. Its protein is CASSLTGTRGGETQYF.